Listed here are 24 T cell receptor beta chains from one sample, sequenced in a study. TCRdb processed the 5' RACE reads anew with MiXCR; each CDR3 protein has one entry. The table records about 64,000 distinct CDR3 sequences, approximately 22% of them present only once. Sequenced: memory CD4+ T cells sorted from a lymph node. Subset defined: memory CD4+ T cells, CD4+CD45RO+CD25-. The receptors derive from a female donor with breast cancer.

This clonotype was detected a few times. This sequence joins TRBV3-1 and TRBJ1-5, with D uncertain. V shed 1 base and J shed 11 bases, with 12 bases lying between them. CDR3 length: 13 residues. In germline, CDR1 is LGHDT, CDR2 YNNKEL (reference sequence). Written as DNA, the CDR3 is TGTGCCAGCAGCCAAGCCCGAGGTAGGGCCCAGCATTTT. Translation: CASSQARGRAQHF. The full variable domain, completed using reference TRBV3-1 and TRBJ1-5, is DTAVSQTPKYLVTQMGNDKSIKCEQNLGHDTMYWYKQDSKKFLKIMFSYNNKELIINETVPNRFSPKSPDKAHLNLHINSLELGDSAVYFCASSQARGRAQHFGDGTRLSIL.

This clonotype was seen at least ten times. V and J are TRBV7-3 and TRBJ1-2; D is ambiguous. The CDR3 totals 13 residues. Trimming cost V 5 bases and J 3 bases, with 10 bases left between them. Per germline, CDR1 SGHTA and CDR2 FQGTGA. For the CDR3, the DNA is TGTGCCAGCAGCCCCGGTGGCGACTATGGCTACACCTTC. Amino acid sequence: CASSPGGDYGYTF.

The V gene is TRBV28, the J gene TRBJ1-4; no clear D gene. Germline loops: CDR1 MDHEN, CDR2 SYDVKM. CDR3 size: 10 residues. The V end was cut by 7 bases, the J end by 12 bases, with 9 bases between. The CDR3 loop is CASKKRELFF. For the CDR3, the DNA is TGTGCCAGCAAGAAGCGAGAACTGTTTTTT.

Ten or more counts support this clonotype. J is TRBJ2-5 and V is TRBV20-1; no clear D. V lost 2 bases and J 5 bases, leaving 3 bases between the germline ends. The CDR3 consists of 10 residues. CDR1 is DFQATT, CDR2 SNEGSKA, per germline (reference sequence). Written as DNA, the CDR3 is TGCAGTGCTAGATGGGAGACCCAGTACTTC. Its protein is CSARWETQYF.

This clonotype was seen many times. The CDR3 loop reads CASGGTGYGYTF. The CDR3 region has the DNA TGCGCCAGCGGGGGGACAGGCTATGGCTACACCTTC. The chain employs TRBV5-1 and TRBJ1-2; 8 bases map to TRBD1. Germline CDR1 is SGHRS and CDR2 is YFSETQ. With V trimmed by 7 bases and J by 4 bases, 3 bases remained unmatched. This CDR3 is 12 amino acids long.

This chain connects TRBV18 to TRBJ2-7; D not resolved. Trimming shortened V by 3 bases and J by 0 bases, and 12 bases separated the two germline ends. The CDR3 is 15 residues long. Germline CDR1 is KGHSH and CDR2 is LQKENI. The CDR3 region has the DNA TGTGCCAGCTCACCTACGACGGAGAACTCCTACGAGCAGTACTTC. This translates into CASSPTTENSYEQYF.

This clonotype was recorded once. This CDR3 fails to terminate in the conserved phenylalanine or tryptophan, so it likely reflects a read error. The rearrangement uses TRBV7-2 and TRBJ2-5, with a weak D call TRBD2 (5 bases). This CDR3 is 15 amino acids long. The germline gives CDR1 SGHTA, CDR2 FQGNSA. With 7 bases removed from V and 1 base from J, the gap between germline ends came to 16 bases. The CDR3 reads CASTPGRGSQETQYL. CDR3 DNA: TGTGCCAGCACCCCCGGACGCGGGTCCCAAGAGACCCAGTACCTC.

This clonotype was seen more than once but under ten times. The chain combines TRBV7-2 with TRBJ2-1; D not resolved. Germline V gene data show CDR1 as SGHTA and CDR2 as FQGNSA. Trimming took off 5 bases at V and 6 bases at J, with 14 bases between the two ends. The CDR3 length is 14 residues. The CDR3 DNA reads TGTGCCAGCAGCCCATTACATTCGAGCAATGAGCAGTTCTTC. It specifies CASSPLHSSNEQFF.

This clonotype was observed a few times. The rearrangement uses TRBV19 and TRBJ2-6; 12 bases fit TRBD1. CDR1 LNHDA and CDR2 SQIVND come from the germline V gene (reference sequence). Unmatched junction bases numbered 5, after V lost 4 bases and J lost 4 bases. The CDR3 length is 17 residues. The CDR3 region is CASSTRDRGLGANVLTF. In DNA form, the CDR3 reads TGTGCCAGTAGTACCCGGGACAGGGGGCTAGGGGCCAACGTCCTGACTTTC.

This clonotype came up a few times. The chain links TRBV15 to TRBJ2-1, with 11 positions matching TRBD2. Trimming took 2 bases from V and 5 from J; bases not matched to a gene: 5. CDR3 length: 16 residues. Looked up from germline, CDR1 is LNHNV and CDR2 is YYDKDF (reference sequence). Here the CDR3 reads CATSRLIAGGDNEQFF. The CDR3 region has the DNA TGTGCCACCAGCAGATTGATAGCGGGGGGGGACAATGAGCAGTTCTTC.

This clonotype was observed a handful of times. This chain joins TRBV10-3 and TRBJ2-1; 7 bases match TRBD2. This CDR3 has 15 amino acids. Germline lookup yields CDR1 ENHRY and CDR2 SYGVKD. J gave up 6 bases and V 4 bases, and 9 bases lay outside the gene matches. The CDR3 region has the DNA TGTGCCATCAGTGTAGGGACTACCCTCAGCAATGAGCAGTTCTTC. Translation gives CAISVGTTLSNEQFF.

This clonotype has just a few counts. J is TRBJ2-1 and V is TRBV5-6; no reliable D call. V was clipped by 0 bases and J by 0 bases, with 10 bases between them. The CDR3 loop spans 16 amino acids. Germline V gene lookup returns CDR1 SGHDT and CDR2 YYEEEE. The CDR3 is CASSLVILSSYNEQFF. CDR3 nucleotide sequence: TGTGCCAGCAGCTTGGTAATTCTTAGCTCCTACAATGAGCAGTTCTTC.

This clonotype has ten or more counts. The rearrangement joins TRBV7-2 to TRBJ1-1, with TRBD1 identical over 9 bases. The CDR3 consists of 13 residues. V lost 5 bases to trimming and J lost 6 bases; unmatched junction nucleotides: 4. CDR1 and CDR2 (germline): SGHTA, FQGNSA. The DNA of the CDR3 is TGTGCCAGCAGCACCCGGACAGGGGCTGAAGCTTTCTTT. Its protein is CASSTRTGAEAFF.

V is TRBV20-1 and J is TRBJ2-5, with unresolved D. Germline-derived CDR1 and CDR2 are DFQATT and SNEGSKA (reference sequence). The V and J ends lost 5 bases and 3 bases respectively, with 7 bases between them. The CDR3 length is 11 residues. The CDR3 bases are TGCAGTGCTGTGACGAAAGAGACCCAGTACTTC. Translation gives CSAVTKETQYF.

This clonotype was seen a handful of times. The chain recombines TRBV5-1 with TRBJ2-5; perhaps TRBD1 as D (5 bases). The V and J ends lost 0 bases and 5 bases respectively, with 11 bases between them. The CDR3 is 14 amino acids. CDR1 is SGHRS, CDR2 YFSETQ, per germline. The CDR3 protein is CASSLVQGGETQYF. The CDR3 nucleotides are TGCGCCAGCAGCTTGGTTCAGGGCGGCGAGACCCAGTACTTC.

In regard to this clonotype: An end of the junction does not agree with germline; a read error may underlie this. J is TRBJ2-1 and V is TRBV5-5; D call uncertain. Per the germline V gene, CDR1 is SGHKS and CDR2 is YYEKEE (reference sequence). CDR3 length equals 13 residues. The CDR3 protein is CASGPPTYNEQLF. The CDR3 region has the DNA TGTGCCAGCGGACCCCCGACCTACAATGAGCAGCTCTTC.

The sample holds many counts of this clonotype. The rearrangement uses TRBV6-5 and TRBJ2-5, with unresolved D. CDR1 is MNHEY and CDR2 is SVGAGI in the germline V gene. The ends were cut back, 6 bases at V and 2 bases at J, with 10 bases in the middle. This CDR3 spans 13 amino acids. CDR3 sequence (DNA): TGTGCCAGCAGCAATGGGCTACAAGAGACCCAGTACTTC. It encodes CASSNGLQETQYF.

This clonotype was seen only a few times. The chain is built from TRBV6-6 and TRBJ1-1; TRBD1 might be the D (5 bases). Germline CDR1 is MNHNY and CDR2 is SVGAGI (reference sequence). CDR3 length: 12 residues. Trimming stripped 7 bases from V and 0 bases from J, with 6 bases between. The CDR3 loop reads CASKGMNTEAFF. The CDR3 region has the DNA TGTGCCAGCAAGGGGATGAACACTGAAGCTTTCTTT.

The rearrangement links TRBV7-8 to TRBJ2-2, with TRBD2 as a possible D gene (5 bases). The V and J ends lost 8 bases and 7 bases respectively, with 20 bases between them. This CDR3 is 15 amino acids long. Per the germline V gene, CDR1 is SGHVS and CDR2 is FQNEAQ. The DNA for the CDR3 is TGTGCCAGCGGCACTAGGGCCCCGACGAGCGGGGAGCTGTTTTTT. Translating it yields CASGTRAPTSGELFF.

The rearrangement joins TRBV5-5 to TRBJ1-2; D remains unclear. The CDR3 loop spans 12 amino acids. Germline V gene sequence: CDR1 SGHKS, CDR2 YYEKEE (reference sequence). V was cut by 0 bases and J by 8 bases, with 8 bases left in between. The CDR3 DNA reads TGTGCCAGCAGCTTGGCGGAAGGCGGCTACACCTTC. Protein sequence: CASSLAEGGYTF.

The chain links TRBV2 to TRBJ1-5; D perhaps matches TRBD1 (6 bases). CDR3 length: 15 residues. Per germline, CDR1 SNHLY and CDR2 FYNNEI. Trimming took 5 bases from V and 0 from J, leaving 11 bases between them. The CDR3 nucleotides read TGTGCCAGCAGTCCGGGGGCGGTTAGCAATCAGCCCCAGCATTTT. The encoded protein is CASSPGAVSNQPQHF.

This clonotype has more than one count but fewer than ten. The CDR3, as DNA: TGCGCCAGCATCAAAGGGGAAAACTACTACGAGCAGTACTTC. Its translation: CASIKGENYYEQYF. The rearrangement joins TRBV5-1 to TRBJ2-7; a possible D gene is TRBD1 (5 bases). The CDR3 runs to 14 residues. V lost 6 bases and J 3 bases, leaving 16 bases between the germline ends. Germline loops: CDR1 SGHRS, CDR2 YFSETQ.

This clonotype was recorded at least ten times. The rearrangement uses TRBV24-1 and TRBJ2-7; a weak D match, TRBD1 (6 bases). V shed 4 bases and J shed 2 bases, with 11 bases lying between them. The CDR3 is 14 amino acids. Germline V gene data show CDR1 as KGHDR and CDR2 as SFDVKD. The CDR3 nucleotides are TGTGCCACCAGTGAGTACCGACAGGCCTACGAGCAGTACTTC. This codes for CATSEYRQAYEQYF.

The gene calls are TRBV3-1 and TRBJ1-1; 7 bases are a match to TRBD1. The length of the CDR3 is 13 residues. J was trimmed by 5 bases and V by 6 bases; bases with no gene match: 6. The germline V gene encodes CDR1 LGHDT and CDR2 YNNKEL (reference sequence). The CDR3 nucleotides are TGTGCCAGCAGGAGACAGGGTGGGACTGAAGCTTTCTTT. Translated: CASRRQGGTEAFF.